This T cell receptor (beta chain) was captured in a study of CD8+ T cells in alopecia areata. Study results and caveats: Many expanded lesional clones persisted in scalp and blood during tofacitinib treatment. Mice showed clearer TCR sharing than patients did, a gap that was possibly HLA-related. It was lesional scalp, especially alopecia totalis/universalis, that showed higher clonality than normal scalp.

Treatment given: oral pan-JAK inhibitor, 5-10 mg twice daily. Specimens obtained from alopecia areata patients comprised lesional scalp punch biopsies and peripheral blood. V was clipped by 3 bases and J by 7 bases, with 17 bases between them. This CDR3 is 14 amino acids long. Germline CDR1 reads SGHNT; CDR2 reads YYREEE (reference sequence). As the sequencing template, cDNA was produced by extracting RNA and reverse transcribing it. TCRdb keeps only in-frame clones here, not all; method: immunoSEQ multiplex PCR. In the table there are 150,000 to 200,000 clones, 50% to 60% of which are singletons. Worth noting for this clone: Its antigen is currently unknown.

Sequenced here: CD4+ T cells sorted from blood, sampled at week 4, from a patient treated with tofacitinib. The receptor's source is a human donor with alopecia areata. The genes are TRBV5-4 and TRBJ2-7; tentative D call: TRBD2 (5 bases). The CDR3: CASSYEGPPREQYF. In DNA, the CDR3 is TGTGCCAGCAGCTACGAGGGCCCCCCCAGGGAGCAGTACTTC.